These T cell receptor beta chains were read from a single sample in a study of vaccination effects on CD4 cells after COVID-19. No antigen has been assigned to these receptors. TCRdb's copy holds only in-frame clones and misses some; the assay was immunoSEQ multiplex PCR. Among tens of thousands of clones, roughly 73% were seen once, and the ten largest hold less than 2.5%. Sequenced material: CD4+ T cells from PBMCs cultured without peptide, taken after COVID-19 vaccination. These receptors all stem from a human donor who received a COVID-19 vaccine. The CDR3 runs from the conserved cysteine through the conserved F or W. The D gene is left open where the match is weak. Size tells how often a clone was seen (once, few, many) or the class of an expanded clone, and some rows leave it out.

d_call j_call clone_size v_call cdr3_aa
- TRBJ1-2 - TRBV24-1 CATSDPSGSYGYTF
- TRBJ1-2 - TRBV30 CAWTPRVLGGYTF
- TRBJ1-4 - TRBV10-1 CASSSGQDSEKLFF
- TRBJ2-2 - TRBV5-6 CASSLEMLRSQGGELFF
- TRBJ1-2 - TRBV28 CASSLSRDWLHTF
- TRBJ2-5 - TRBV5-6 CASSLVLGAQETQYF
- TRBJ2-3 - TRBV5-6 CASSLIVDTDTQYF
- TRBJ2-1 - TRBV12-1 CASSFGLALDYNEQFF
- TRBJ1-6 few TRBV7-9 CASTRGNSPLHF
TRBD1 TRBJ2-2 once TRBV10-1 CASSEMAGGTTGELFF
TRBD2 TRBJ2-5 - TRBV5-1 CASKLAGGETQYF
- TRBJ2-3 - TRBV7-8 CASSDSGGGGTDTQYF
- TRBJ1-3 - TRBV24-1 CATSDSTGPAAGIYF
- TRBJ2-1 once TRBV4-3 CASSQESGELRSYNEQFF
TRBD1 TRBJ1-2 - TRBV11-2 CASSTPGQANYGYTF
TRBD1 TRBJ1-4 - TRBV18 CASSGDRDEKLFF
- TRBJ2-1 - TRBV4-1 CASSQGDEQFF
- TRBJ1-1 - TRBV6-4 CASSLDRIGNTEAFF
- TRBJ1-2 - TRBV5-4 CASSSYMAGYGYTF
TRBD1 TRBJ1-2 - TRBV24-1 CATSDPTGGAYGYTF
TRBD1 TRBJ1-2 few TRBV6-1 CASSEAIRGTGRDGYTF
TRBD1 TRBJ1-2 - TRBV5-1 CASRGPRGHSTNYGYTF
TRBD2 TRBJ2-5 - TRBV7-3 CASSPGLAGGPSETQYF
- TRBJ1-5 few TRBV24-1 CATPRRFELPQHF
- TRBJ1-1 - TRBV5-6 CASSKSSEAFF
- TRBJ2-5 - TRBV12-3/TRBV12-4 CASSLASGETQYF
TRBD1 TRBJ1-1 - TRBV3-1/TRBV3-2 CASSPGQGSQGAFF
- TRBJ2-6 - TRBV9 CASSVAPFTGANVLTF
- TRBJ1-1 - TRBV5-8 CASEIFTEAFF
- TRBJ1-6 once TRBV11-2 CASNKAPGLDSPLHF
- TRBJ1-1 - TRBV28 CASGSKKRTEAFF
TRBD1 TRBJ1-3 - TRBV18 CASFRTGWLDTIYF
TRBD1 TRBJ2-3 - TRBV5-1 CASSLGTGTDTQYF